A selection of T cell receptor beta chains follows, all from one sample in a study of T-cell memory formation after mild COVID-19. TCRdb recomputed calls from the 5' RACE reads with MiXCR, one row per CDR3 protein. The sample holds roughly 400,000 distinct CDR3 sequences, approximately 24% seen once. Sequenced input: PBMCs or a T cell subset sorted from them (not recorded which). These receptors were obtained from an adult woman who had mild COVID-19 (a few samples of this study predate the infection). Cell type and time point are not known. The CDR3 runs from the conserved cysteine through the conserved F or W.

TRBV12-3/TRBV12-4 CASSSALATNEQFF
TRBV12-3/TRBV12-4 CATRLAGGGNEQFF
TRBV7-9 CASPPGELSVGYTF
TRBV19 CASSDGEAGYEQYF
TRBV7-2 CASAPGREKLFF
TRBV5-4 CASSLGGNLYGYTF
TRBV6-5 CASSPGTGVHEQYF
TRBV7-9 CASSLRGSGTGFF
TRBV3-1 CASSIPGAGYGYTF
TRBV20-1 CSAVHNTQYF
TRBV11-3 CASSLTIGTPRGQFF
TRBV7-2 CASSLWAGSSADTQYF
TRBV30 CAWSVGGGVGYTF
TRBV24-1 CAARDFSYEQYF
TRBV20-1 CSAPSDSPLHF
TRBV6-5 CASSTSGRRSYEQYF
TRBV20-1 CSARGVLAGAGELFF
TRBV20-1 CSARAPRDYEQYF
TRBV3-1 CASSQETVETQYF
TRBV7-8 CASSLGGSGTGELFF
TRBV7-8 CASSLLASGGSTDTQYF
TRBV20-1 CSGGGDSTEAFF
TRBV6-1 CASSEFWGRGYTF
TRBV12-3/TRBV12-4 CASRPLVGAGNTIYF
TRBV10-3 CAIMGTGDSTDTQYF
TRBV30 CAWKPLQYRTYEQYF
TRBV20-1 CSARTPGQGTGNTIYF
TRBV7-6 CASSLVEGVLENSPLHF
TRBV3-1 CASSQVSHAQETQYF
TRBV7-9 CASSSPGRGWETQYF
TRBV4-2 CASSQDAVTGVYGYTF